The clone carrying this T cell receptor beta chain was picked up a small number of times. The data were obtained in a study of blood T cell repertoires in COVID-19. Study-wide context: Acute-phase and convalescent COVID-19 samples originated in the United States, Italy and Spain.

In the authors' workflow: Quantification of nucleated cells was approximated via reference gene primer amplification. Profiling relied on immunoSEQ multiplex PCR, and the TCRdb table lists in-frame clones only, not all of them. V and J calls and clone size come straight from that table; D and trimming were deduced from the DNA. The repertoire holds about 170,000 clones, with 65% to 85% as singletons. The V gene's germline CDR1 is MDHEN and CDR2 SYDVKM. Trimming removed 1 base from V and 8 bases from J; junction bases left unmatched: 13. The CDR3 spans 17 residues. The gene calls are TRBV28 and TRBJ2-1; 8 nucleotides match TRBD2. The TCR comes from a woman in her sixties or seventies who had recovered from COVID-19. What was sequenced was peripheral blood. CDR3 residues: CASSLYAGGPGGDEQFF. The CDR3 DNA sequence: TGTGCCAGCAGTTTATATGCGGGAGGACCTGGAGGGGATGAGCAGTTCTTC.